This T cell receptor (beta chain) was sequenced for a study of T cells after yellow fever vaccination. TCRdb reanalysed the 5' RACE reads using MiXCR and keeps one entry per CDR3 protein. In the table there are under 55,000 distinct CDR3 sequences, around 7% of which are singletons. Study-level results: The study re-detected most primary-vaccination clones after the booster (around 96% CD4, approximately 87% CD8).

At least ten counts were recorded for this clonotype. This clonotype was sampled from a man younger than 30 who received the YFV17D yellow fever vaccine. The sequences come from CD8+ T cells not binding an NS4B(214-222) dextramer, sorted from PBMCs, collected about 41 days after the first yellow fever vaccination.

The chain's CDR3 is CAISYRDSRETQYF. The CDR3 coding sequence is TGTGCCATCAGCTACCGGGACTCGAGGGAGACCCAGTACTTC. The genes are TRBV10-3 and TRBJ2-5, with a weak D call TRBD2 (6 bases). The length of the CDR3 is 14 residues. Trimming removed 6 bases at V and 5 bases at J, with 16 bases between. The germline gives CDR1 ENHRY, CDR2 SYGVKD.